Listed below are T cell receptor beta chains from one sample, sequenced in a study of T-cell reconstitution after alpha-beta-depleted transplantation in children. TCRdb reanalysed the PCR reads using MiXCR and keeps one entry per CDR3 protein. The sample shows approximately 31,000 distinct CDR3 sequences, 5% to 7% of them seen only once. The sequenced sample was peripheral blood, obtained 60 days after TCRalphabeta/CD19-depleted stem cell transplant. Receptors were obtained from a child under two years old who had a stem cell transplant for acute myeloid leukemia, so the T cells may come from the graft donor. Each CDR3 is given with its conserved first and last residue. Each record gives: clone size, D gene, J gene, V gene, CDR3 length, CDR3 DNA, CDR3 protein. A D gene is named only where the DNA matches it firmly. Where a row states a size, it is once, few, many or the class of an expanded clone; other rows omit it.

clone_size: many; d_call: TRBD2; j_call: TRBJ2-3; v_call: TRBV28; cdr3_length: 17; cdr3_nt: TGTGCCAGCAGTTCCCCACTAGCGGGGGCTAGCACAGATACGCAGTATTTT; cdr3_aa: CASSSPLAGASTDTQYF
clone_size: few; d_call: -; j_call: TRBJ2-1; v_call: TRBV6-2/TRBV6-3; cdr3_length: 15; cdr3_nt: TGTGCCAGCAGTTACGGGCTAGGTTCCTACAATGAGCAGTTCTTC; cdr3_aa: CASSYGLGSYNEQFF
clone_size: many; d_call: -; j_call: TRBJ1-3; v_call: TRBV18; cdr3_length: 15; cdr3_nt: TGTGCCAGCTCACCACCGGCAGGCTCTGGAAACACCATATATTTT; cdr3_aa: CASSPPAGSGNTIYF
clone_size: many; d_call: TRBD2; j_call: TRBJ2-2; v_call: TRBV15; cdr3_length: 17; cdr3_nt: TGTGCCACCAGCAGAGATCAACTAGCGGAGAACACCGGGGAGCTGTTTTTT; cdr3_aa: CATSRDQLAENTGELFF
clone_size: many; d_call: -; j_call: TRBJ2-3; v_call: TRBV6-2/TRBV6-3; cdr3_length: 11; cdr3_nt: TGTGCCAGCAGTTACTCGATTGCGCAGTATTTT; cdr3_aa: CASSYSIAQYF
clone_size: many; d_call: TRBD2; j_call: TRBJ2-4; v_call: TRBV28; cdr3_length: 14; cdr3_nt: TGTGCCAGCAGTCCGGGACTAGCGGAAGACATTCAGTACTTC; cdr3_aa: CASSPGLAEDIQYF
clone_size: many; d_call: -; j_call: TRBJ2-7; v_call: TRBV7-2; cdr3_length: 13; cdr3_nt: TGTGCCAGCAGCCTTGGGACAACCTACGAGCAGTACTTC; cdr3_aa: CASSLGTTYEQYF
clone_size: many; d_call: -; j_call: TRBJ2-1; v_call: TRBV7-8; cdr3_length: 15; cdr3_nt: TGTGCCAGCAGCTCAGCGGGACACCCCTACAATGAGCAGTTCTTC; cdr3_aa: CASSSAGHPYNEQFF
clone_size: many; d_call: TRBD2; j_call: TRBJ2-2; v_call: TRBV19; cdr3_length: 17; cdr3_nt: TGTGCCAGTAGTATGACTAGCGAGATACCCGGCACCGGGGAGCTGTTTTTT; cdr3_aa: CASSMTSEIPGTGELFF
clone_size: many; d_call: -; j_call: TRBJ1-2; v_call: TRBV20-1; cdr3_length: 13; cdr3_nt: TGCAGTGCTAGAGAGGCGGGTATGGCTGGCTACACCTTC; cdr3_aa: CSAREAGMAGYTF
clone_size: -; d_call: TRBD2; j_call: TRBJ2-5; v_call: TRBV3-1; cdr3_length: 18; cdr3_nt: TGTACCTTCAGTTTATTCGCTAGCGGGAGGGCCAAGAGAGAGACCCAGTACTTC; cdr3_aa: CTFSLFASGRAKRETQYF